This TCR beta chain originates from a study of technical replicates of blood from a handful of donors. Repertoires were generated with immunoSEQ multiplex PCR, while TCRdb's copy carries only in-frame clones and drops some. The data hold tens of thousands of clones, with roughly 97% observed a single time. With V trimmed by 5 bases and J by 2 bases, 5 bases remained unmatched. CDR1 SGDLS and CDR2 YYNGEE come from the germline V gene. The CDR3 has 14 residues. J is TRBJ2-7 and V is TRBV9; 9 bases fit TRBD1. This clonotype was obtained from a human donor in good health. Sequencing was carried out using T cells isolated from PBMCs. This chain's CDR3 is CASRKQGATYEQYF. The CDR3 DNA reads TGTGCCAGCAGAAAACAGGGGGCAACCTACGAGCAGTACTTC.